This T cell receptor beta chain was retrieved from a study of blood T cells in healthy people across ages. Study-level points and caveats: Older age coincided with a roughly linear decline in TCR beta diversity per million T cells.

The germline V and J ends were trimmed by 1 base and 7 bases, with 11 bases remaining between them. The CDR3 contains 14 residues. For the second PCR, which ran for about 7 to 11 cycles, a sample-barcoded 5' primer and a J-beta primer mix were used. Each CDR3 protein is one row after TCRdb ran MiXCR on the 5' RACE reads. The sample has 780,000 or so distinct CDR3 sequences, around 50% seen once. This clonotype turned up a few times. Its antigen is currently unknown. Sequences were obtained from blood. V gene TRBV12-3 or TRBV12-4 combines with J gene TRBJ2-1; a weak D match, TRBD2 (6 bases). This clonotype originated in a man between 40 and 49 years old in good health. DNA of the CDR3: TGTGCCAGCAGTTTAGGTGGCGGAGGGAATGAGCAGTTCTTC. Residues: CASSLGGGGNEQFF.